One sample yielded the 24 T cell receptor beta chains listed below, sequenced in a study of shared clonotypes between healthy human individuals. Sequencing used immunoSEQ multiplex PCR; TCRdb keeps in-frame clones, though not all of them. The sample lists about 680,000 clones; approximately 73% were seen once. Sample: memory CD4+ T cells sorted from blood. Subset: CD45RA-negative fraction. All receptors derive from a woman aged 25 to 39 in good health.

This clone was seen only once. The chain uses TRBV2 and TRBJ2-7; D is perhaps TRBD1 (6 bases). Trimming stripped 7 bases from V and 3 bases from J, with 10 bases between. The CDR3 extends over 12 amino acids. Germline CDR1 SNHLY, CDR2 FYNNEI. CDR3 residues: CASTQGLYEQYF. The DNA of the CDR3 is TGTGCCAGCACGCAGGGGCTCTACGAGCAGTACTTC.

This chain uses TRBV2 with TRBJ1-2; a possible D gene is TRBD1 (6 bases). Trimming shortened V by 1 base and J by 8 bases, and 11 bases separated the two germline ends. The CDR3 is made up of 13 amino acids. The germline gives CDR1 SNHLY, CDR2 FYNNEI. The CDR3 DNA reads as TGTGCCAGCAGTGAAGTACAGGGTGCGGGCTACACCTTC. This translates into CASSEVQGAGYTF.

This clone was detected only a few times. CDR3 sequence: CSVEGGVRADNEQFF. CDR3 nucleotides: TGCAGCGTTGAAGGCGGTGTGAGAGCCGACAATGAGCAGTTCTTC. This chain uses TRBV29-1 with TRBJ2-1; D uncertain. CDR1 and CDR2 from the germline V gene are SQVTM and ANQGSEA. The germline V and J ends were trimmed by 1 base and 5 bases, with 15 bases remaining between them. This CDR3 region has 15 residues.

This clone was observed at least ten times. The rearrangement uses TRBV6-5 and TRBJ2-7; D might be TRBD1 or TRBD2, each matching 6 bases. The CDR3 covers 15 residues. Trimming cost V 6 bases and J 7 bases, with 22 bases left between them. Germline V gene data show CDR1 as MNHEY and CDR2 as SVGAGI. The DNA of the CDR3 is TGTGCCAGCAGCCAGGGGATGGGACTCCCTTGGGAGCAGTACTTC. Translation gives CASSQGMGLPWEQYF.

The CDR3 DNA reads as TGCGCCAGCAGCTTGGACGGACAGGGAGGTTCTCAACAGCATTTT. Encoded protein: CASSLDGQGGSQQHF. The chain uses TRBV5-1 and TRBJ1-5, with 8 bases matching TRBD1. The V gene end was trimmed by 0 bases and the J gene end by 13 bases; junction bases not matched to a gene: 12. Germline V gene data show CDR1 as SGHRS and CDR2 as YFSETQ. The CDR3 is 15 amino acids. Supplemented by reference TRBV5-1 and TRBJ1-5, the full variable domain reads KAGVTQTPRYLIKTRGQQVTLSCSPISGHRSVSWYQQTPGQGLQFLFEYFSETQRNKGNFPGRFSGRQFSNSRSEMNVSTLELGDSALYLCASSLDGQGGSQQHFGDGTRLSIL.

A few counts support this clone. This rearrangement joins TRBV28 to TRBJ1-5; the match to TRBD1 covers 7 bases. The CDR3 loop spans 14 amino acids. The V and J ends lost 6 bases and 3 bases, in that order; junction bases with no gene match: 5. Per the germline V gene, CDR1 is MDHEN and CDR2 is SYDVKM. The CDR3 spells CASRSTGNNQPQHF. In DNA form, the CDR3 reads TGTGCCAGCAGGTCGACAGGGAACAATCAGCCCCAGCATTTT.

The chain uses TRBV19 and TRBJ1-4; D possibly corresponds to TRBD1 (5 bases). Trimming took 4 bases from V and 4 from J, leaving 13 bases between them. This CDR3 is built from 15 residues. The germline V gene has CDR1 LNHDA and CDR2 SQIVND (reference sequence). CDR3 region: CASSKTGTFNEKLFF. The DNA for the CDR3 is TGTGCCAGTAGTAAGACCGGGACCTTTAATGAAAAACTGTTTTTT.

The V call is TRBV1, the J call TRBJ1-5; TRBD1, the table's D call, was not compared with the DNA. TRBV1 is a recognized pseudogene. The CDR3 spans 16 residues. CDR3 amino acids: CTSSQDLKGLKQPQHF. The DNA of the CDR3 is TGCACCAGCAGCCAAGATCTGAAGGGGTTGAAGCAGCCCCAGCATTTT.

About this clone: The sample holds other DNA sequences that translate to the same CDR3. The CDR3 reads CASRRLAGSYNEQFF. The CDR3 DNA sequence: TGTGCCAGCAGACGACTAGCGGGCTCCTACAATGAGCAGTTCTTC. The V gene is TRBV2, the J gene TRBJ2-1; 10 bases are a match to TRBD2. V dropped 6 bases and J dropped 0; count of bases not matched to a gene: 2. The germline V gene encodes CDR1 SNHLY and CDR2 FYNNEI. This CDR3 has 15 residues. The variable domain in full, completed from reference TRBV2 and TRBJ2-1, reads EPEVTQTPSHQVTQMGQEVILRCVPISNHLYFYWYRQILGQKVEFLVSFYNNEISEKSEIFDDQFSVERPDGSNFTLKIRSTKLEDSAMYFCASRRLAGSYNEQFFGPGTRLTVL.

The V and J genes are TRBV9 and TRBJ2-3, with TRBD1 matching over 9 bases. Trimming cost V 4 bases and J 4 bases; bases outside gene matches: 7. The CDR3 runs to 15 residues. Germline values: CDR1 SGDLS, CDR2 YYNGEE. In DNA, the CDR3 is TGTGCCAGCAGCTCAGGGACAGGGTTCGCAGATACGCAGTATTTT. This codes for CASSSGTGFADTQYF. The variable domain in full, completed from reference TRBV9 and TRBJ2-3, reads DSGVTQTPKHLITATGQRVTLRCSPRSGDLSVYWYQQSLDQGLQFLIQYYNGEERAKGNILERFSAQQFPDLHSELNLSSLELGDSALYFCASSSGTGFADTQYFGPGTRLTVL.

The V call is TRBV6-5, the J call TRBJ1-2, with a weak D call TRBD1 (5 bases). The V gene lost 7 bases and the J gene lost 7 bases, with 16 bases spanning the gap. Germline V gene sequence: CDR1 MNHEY, CDR2 SVGAGI. This CDR3 contains 13 residues. This CDR3 reads CASKRQSGVGYTF. As DNA, the CDR3 is TGTGCCAGCAAAAGACAGTCCGGGGTTGGCTACACCTTC.

This clone was recorded a few times. This chain uses TRBV4-1 with TRBJ1-5; D not certain. Germline V gene lookup returns CDR1 MGHRA and CDR2 YSYEKL. This CDR3 comprises 16 residues. The V end lost 0 bases, the J end lost 3 bases, and 12 bases lay between the germline ends. The DNA of the CDR3 is TGCGCCAGCAGCCAAGATTTCCCCAGACCCAATCAGCCCCAGCATTTT. It specifies CASSQDFPRPNQPQHF.

The chain is built from TRBV11-2 and TRBJ2-7; 12 bases line up with TRBD2. Germline lookup yields CDR1 SGHAT and CDR2 FQNNGV. The ends lost 3 bases at V and 6 bases at J; junction bases unmatched: 6. The CDR3 has 15 amino acids. The CDR3 loop reads CASSLTSGSEGEQYF. DNA of the CDR3: TGTGCCAGCAGCTTGACTAGCGGGAGCGAAGGCGAGCAGTACTTC. The full variable domain, its missing parts supplied by reference TRBV11-2 and TRBJ2-7, is EAGVAQSPRYKIIEKRQSVAFWCNPISGHATLYWYQQILGQGPKLLIQFQNNGVVDDSQLPKDRFSAERLKGVDSTLKIQPAKLEDSAVYLCASSLTSGSEGEQYFGPGTRLTVT.

The rearrangement joins TRBV11-2 to TRBJ2-7, with 10 positions matching TRBD2. CDR3 length: 18 residues. Looked up from germline, CDR1 is SGHAT and CDR2 is FQNNGV. J lost 4 bases, V lost 2 bases, and 14 bases had no gene match. The CDR3 nucleotides are TGTGCCAGCAGCTTAAGGCCCCCGGGTAGCGGGAGGAAGTACGAGCAGTACTTC. Protein sequence: CASSLRPPGSGRKYEQYF. Combining the CDR3 with reference TRBV11-2 and TRBJ2-7 gives the whole variable domain EAGVAQSPRYKIIEKRQSVAFWCNPISGHATLYWYQQILGQGPKLLIQFQNNGVVDDSQLPKDRFSAERLKGVDSTLKIQPAKLEDSAVYLCASSLRPPGSGRKYEQYFGPGTRLTVT.

The CDR3, as DNA: TGTGCCAGCAGTTCTCTTCAGCCCCAGCATTTT. Its translation: CASSSLQPQHF. This rearrangement joins TRBV28 to TRBJ1-5, with D unclear. V was pared by 4 bases and J by 6 bases, with 4 bases between. Germline assignment: CDR1 MDHEN and CDR2 SYDVKM. The CDR3 is 11 amino acids.

J is TRBJ2-7 and V is TRBV6-5; the D gene is possibly TRBD2 (5 bases). The CDR3 has 16 residues. V lost 0 bases, J lost 1 base, and 13 bases lay in between. Germline values: CDR1 MNHEY, CDR2 SVGAGI. In nucleotides, the CDR3 is TGTGCCAGCAGTTACTCTGGACTCAAAGAGTCCTACGAGCAGTACTTC. Its translation: CASSYSGLKESYEQYF.

Worth noting for this clone: A much larger clone sits a single nucleotide away, making a read error possible. The chain couples TRBV7-9 to TRBJ2-1; 10 bases map to TRBD1. The CDR3 runs to 13 residues. CDR1 and CDR2 from the germline V gene are SEHNR and FQNEAQ (reference sequence). J gave up 4 bases and V 6 bases, and 0 bases lay outside the gene matches. The CDR3 nucleotides read TGTGCCAGCAGGGACAGGGGGTACAATGAGCAGTTCTTC. Translating it yields CASRDRGYNEQFF.

V gene TRBV27 combines with J gene TRBJ2-6; TRBD1 or TRBD2 may be the D gene (5 bases each). The CDR3 covers 15 residues. V was trimmed by 5 bases and J by 0 bases, leaving 8 bases between them. Germline V gene sequence: CDR1 MNHEY, CDR2 SMNVEV (reference sequence). The CDR3 DNA is TGTGCCAGCAGTACGAGGGGCTCTGGGGCCAACGTCCTGACTTTC. Amino acid sequence: CASSTRGSGANVLTF.

The V call is TRBV5-4, the J call TRBJ2-2, with no clear D. Germline CDR1 reads SGHNT; CDR2 reads YYREEE (reference sequence). Trimming shortened V by 2 bases and J by 3 bases, and 5 bases separated the two germline ends. This CDR3 region has 13 residues. The CDR3 here is CASSFTYTGELFF. DNA of the CDR3: TGTGCCAGCAGCTTTACCTACACCGGGGAGCTGTTTTTT.

J is TRBJ2-7 and V is TRBV2, with TRBD1 identical over 8 bases. The germline CDR1 and CDR2 sequences are SNHLY and FYNNEI. There are 15 residues in the CDR3. V was pared by 8 bases and J by 0 bases, with 9 bases of the junction left unmatched. The CDR3 sequence is CASERGQGGSYEQYF. CDR3 nucleotides: TGTGCCAGCGAAAGAGGACAGGGAGGCTCCTACGAGCAGTACTTC.

This clone was recorded a few times. The chain is built from TRBV7-6 and TRBJ2-1; 10 positions match TRBD1. This CDR3 spans 16 amino acids. Per germline, CDR1 SGHVS and CDR2 FNYEAQ. V gave up 0 bases and J gave up 4 bases; unmatched junction bases: 3. DNA of the CDR3: TGTGCCAGCAGCTTAGCCGGACAGGGGGAATACAATGAGCAGTTCTTC. This codes for CASSLAGQGEYNEQFF.

The chain couples TRBV5-1 to TRBJ2-7, with a weak D call TRBD2 (5 bases). The V gene's germline CDR1 is SGHRS and CDR2 YFSETQ. Trimming removed 4 bases from V and 2 bases from J, with 7 bases in between. This CDR3 has 12 amino acids. CDR3 DNA: TGCGCCAGCAGCCGAGGGACCTACGAGCAGTACTTC. Its translation: CASSRGTYEQYF.

The chain uses TRBV28 and TRBJ2-1; 8 bases are a match to TRBD2. Germline V gene lookup returns CDR1 MDHEN and CDR2 SYDVKM. J gave up 4 bases and V 5 bases, and 16 bases lay outside the gene matches. The CDR3 covers 18 residues. In DNA, the CDR3 is TGTGCCAGCAGTCAGGGTCCAGCGGGAGCGAGTTTATACAATGAGCAGTTCTTC. Translating gives CASSQGPAGASLYNEQFF.

This chain joins TRBV9 and TRBJ2-3; 7 bases fit TRBD2. CDR1 is SGDLS and CDR2 is YYNGEE in the germline V gene. The CDR3 consists of 16 residues. The trim removed 4 bases at V and 2 bases at J, leaving 10 bases unmatched. The DNA for the CDR3 is TGTGCCAGCAGCCCGAGTACTAGCGCGGACACAGATACGCAGTATTTT. Translated: CASSPSTSADTDTQYF.